A single sample gave rise to the 8 T cell receptor beta chains below, sequenced in a study of blood T cell repertoires in COVID-19. The assay was immunoSEQ multiplex PCR, and TCRdb's table has in-frame clones only and misses some. The data contain fewer than 200,000 clones, roughly 80% of them seen just once; the ten biggest clones take up 7.6%. Sequenced: peripheral blood. The receptors come from a woman in her 70s with COVID-19, enrolled during active disease.

In this sample, this clone turned up once. V usage is TRBV5-1 and J usage is TRBJ2-1; TRBD2 matches at 11 bases. Germline trimming cut 4 bases from V and 5 bases from J; bases unmatched to any gene: 17. This CDR3 spans 19 amino acids. Germline loops: CDR1 SGHRS, CDR2 YFSETQ. The CDR3 coding sequence is TGCGCCAGCAGCCCGAGGACTAGCGGGTTCTCCACGGATCACAATGAGCAGTTCTTC. Amino acids: CASSPRTSGFSTDHNEQFF.

The chain is built from TRBV6-5 and TRBJ2-5; TRBD2 might be the D (5 bases). CDR1 and CDR2 from the germline V gene are MNHEY and SVGAGI. Trimming shortened V by 6 bases and J by 14 bases, and 13 bases separated the two germline ends. CDR3 size: 10 residues. The CDR3 here is CASRDFSIYF. The CDR3, as DNA: TGTGCCAGCAGGGACTTTTCCATTTACTTC.

The chain recombines TRBV28 with TRBJ2-1, with D possibly TRBD2 on 5 matching bases. This CDR3 contains 14 residues. The germline V gene encodes CDR1 MDHEN and CDR2 SYDVKM. Trimming cost V 8 bases and J 7 bases, with 18 bases left between them. This chain's CDR3 is CASGTTRSVNEQFF. DNA of the CDR3: TGTGCCAGCGGAACCACCCGTAGCGTGAATGAGCAGTTCTTC.

The chain links TRBV7-9 to TRBJ2-1; 11 nucleotides line up with TRBD2. Germline trimming cut 11 bases from V and 5 bases from J; bases unmatched to any gene: 11. CDR1 SEHNR and CDR2 FQNEAQ come from the germline V gene (reference sequence). The CDR3 loop spans 15 amino acids. This CDR3 reads CAVGRTSGSNNEQFF. The CDR3 bases are TGTGCCGTAGGGCGCACTAGCGGGAGCAACAATGAGCAGTTCTTC.

The chain links TRBV7-9 to TRBJ2-2, with unresolved D. This CDR3 spans 17 amino acids. Germline V lookup: CDR1 SEHNR, CDR2 FQNEAQ (reference sequence). With 0 bases removed from V and 1 base from J, the gap between germline ends came to 12 bases. The CDR3 coding sequence is TGTGCCAGCAGCTTAGCGCAGTCCACCTTGAACACCGGGGAGCTGTTTTTT. It codes for CASSLAQSTLNTGELFF.

This clone was detected ten times or more. The chain uses TRBV19 and TRBJ1-2, with D possibly matching TRBD1 (5 bases). Trimming took 1 base from V and 0 from J, leaving 12 bases between them. This CDR3 comprises 16 residues. Germline loops: CDR1 LNHDA, CDR2 SQIVND (reference sequence). The chain's CDR3 is CASSIGGRSTNYGYTF. The CDR3 coding sequence is TGTGCCAGTAGTATAGGGGGCCGCTCCACTAACTATGGCTACACCTTC.

The chain recombines TRBV6-2 or TRBV6-3 with TRBJ2-7; tentative D call: TRBD1 (5 bases). The germline V gene has CDR1 MNHEY and CDR2 SVGEGT. This CDR3 region has 15 residues. Trimming shortened V by 4 bases and J by 3 bases, and 16 bases separated the two germline ends. The CDR3 DNA follows: TGTGCCAGCAGTTCGCCAGGGCGCATAATCTACGAGCAGTACTTC. Its protein product is CASSSPGRIIYEQYF.

This clone was recorded at least ten times. The chain has TRBV10-2 and TRBJ2-7; TRBD1 aligns across 9 bases. With 8 bases clipped from V and 6 bases from J, the junction kept 11 bases outside the gene matches. CDR1 and CDR2 from the germline V gene are WSHSY and SAAADI. This CDR3 is 14 amino acids long. CDR3 nucleotides: TGCGCCAGCTCCCTCACGGACAGGGGTTCCGAGCAGTACTTC. It is translated as CASSLTDRGSEQYF.